The rows below give T cell receptor beta chains drawn from one sample of a study of T cell repertoires in cytomegalovirus infection. Via MiXCR, TCRdb re-called the reads, giving one row per CDR3 protein. The sample holds some 590,000 distinct CDR3 sequences, roughly 42% seen once. Antigens for these TCRs are unknown. Material: cultured PBMCs, obtained from culture after CMV antigen stimulation. The receptors come from a human donor in good health (CMV status not recorded). Some clones in this sample may be carry-over from other donors' samples. The CDR3 runs from the conserved cysteine through the conserved F or W. A D gene is named only where the DNA matches it firmly. Only some rows state a clone size, as once, few, many or a class for expanded clones.

j_call | d_call | v_call | clone_size | cdr3_aa | cdr3_nt
TRBJ2-7 | - | TRBV10-2 | few | CASSESRPNAGYF | TGCGCCAGCAGTGAGTCGCGGCCGAACGCTGGGTACTTC
TRBJ2-5 | - | TRBV5-1 | - | CASSRLGGAQETQYF | TGCGCCAGCAGCAGGTTGGGGGGGGCCCAAGAGACCCAGTACTTC
TRBJ2-7 | TRBD2 | TRBV10-3 | - | CAISVEGGPHEQYF | TGTGCCATCAGTGTCGAGGGAGGGCCACACGAGCAGTACTTC
TRBJ2-3 | TRBD2 | TRBV7-2 | many | CASSRGLAGGPYADTQYF | TGTGCCAGCAGTCGTGGACTAGCGGGGGGGCCTTACGCAGATACGCAGTATTTT
TRBJ2-3 | - | TRBV6-5 | few | CASSPGRITDTQYF | TGTGCCAGCAGCCCCGGCAGGATTACAGATACGCAGTATTTT
TRBJ1-2 | - | TRBV19 | - | CASSTMRRGYTF | TGTGCCAGTAGTACGATGCGGCGCGGCTACACCTTC
TRBJ2-5 | - | TRBV6-6 | - | CASSVGLQYF | TGTGCCAGCAGTGTGGGACTGCAATACTTC
TRBJ2-5 | TRBD1 | TRBV28 | - | CASRQSRTGSYF | TGTGCCAGCAGACAGAGTCGGACAGGGTCGTACTTC
TRBJ1-2 | - | TRBV7-2 | - | CACSLARAGGYTF | TGTGCCTGCAGCTTAGCGCGGGCGGGAGGCTACACCTTC
TRBJ2-3 | TRBD1 | TRBV7-9 | few | CASSADRESADTQYF | TGTGCCAGCAGCGCCGACAGGGAATCGGCAGATACGCAGTATTTT
TRBJ2-7 | TRBD1 | TRBV7-8 | - | CASSHTTGIYEQYF | TGTGCCAGCAGCCACACGACAGGGATTTACGAGCAGTACTTC
TRBJ2-1 | TRBD2 | TRBV12-3/TRBV12-4 | - | CASTLAVSYNEQFF | TGTGCCAGCACACTAGCGGTCTCCTACAATGAGCAGTTCTTC
TRBJ1-1 | - | TRBV27 | few | CATKRGSMNTEAFF | TGTGCCACCAAACGTGGCAGCATGAACACTGAAGCTTTCTTT
TRBJ2-5 | - | TRBV7-6 | many | CASSFGTGQETQYF | TGTGCCAGCAGCTTCGGTACAGGGCAGGAGACCCAGTACTTC
TRBJ1-1 | TRBD1 | TRBV7-9 | - | CASSFPGTGITEAFF | TGTGCCAGCAGCTTTCCCGGGACAGGGATCACTGAAGCTTTCTTT
TRBJ1-5 | TRBD1 | TRBV20-1 | - | CSARGQPNQPQHF | TGCAGTGCTAGGGGACAGCCGAATCAGCCCCAGCATTTT
TRBJ1-1 | - | TRBV7-2 | - | CASSPLYNTEAFF | TGTGCCAGCAGCCCACTCTATAACACTGAAGCTTTCTTT
TRBJ2-7 | - | TRBV5-1 | - | CASSLEDGLSGYEQYF | TGCGCCAGCAGCTTAGAGGATGGACTAAGCGGCTACGAGCAGTACTTC
TRBJ2-2 | TRBD2 | TRBV6-1 | few | CASSSPVGGSGRVGSGELFF | TGTGCCAGCAGTTCACCCGTCGGCGGTAGCGGGAGGGTTGGATCCGGGGAGCTGTTTTTT
TRBJ2-1 | TRBD2 | TRBV27 | - | CASSLSGLSGRAVGEQFF | TGTGCCAGCAGTTTATCTGGGCTTAGCGGGAGGGCTGTAGGTGAGCAGTTCTTC
TRBJ1-2 | - | TRBV12-3/TRBV12-4 | - | CASSPLGGYYGYTF | TGTGCCAGCAGTCCCTTGGGAGGGTACTATGGCTACACCTTC
TRBJ2-7 | - | TRBV7-2 | few | CASSLGWLAGEQYF | TGTGCCAGCAGCTTAGGTTGGCTAGCTGGCGAGCAGTACTTC